This is a list of T cell receptor beta chains from one sample in a study of OX40 agonist ivuxolimab in advanced cancers. Clones were sequenced by immunoSEQ multiplex PCR, and TCRdb holds only the in-frame ones, with some missing. This sample has about 15,000 clones, with 80% to 90% found just once. Sequenced material: CD4+ or CD8+ T cells sorted from blood, taken in a trial of the OX40 agonist ivuxolimab. All receptors come from an adult with an advanced solid tumor such as melanoma, head and neck, liver or kidney cancer. The CDR3 runs from the conserved cysteine through the conserved F or W. A D gene is named only where the DNA matches it firmly. The size of a clone is reported for some rows only, either as once, few or many, or as a class for expanded clones.

abundance,d_gene,v_gene,j_gene,CDR3aa,CDR3nt
NA,NA,TRBV2,TRBJ1-4,CATVPSTGEKLFF,TGTGCCACCGTACCGTCAACTGGGGAAAAACTGTTTTTT
NA,NA,TRBV7-9,TRBJ2-7,CASSLAVPYEQYF,TGTGCCAGCAGCTTAGCCGTACCTTACGAGCAGTACTTC
NA,TRBD2,TRBV6-4,TRBJ2-2,CASSYASGGTGELFF,TGTGCCAGCAGTTACGCTAGCGGGGGGACCGGGGAGCTGTTTTTT
NA,TRBD2,TRBV19,TRBJ2-5,CASSISWLAERAETQYF,TGTGCCAGTAGTATATCTTGGCTAGCGGAGAGGGCAGAGACCCAGTACTTC
NA,NA,TRBV5-8,TRBJ1-1,CARERRGSTNTEAFF,TGTGCCAGAGAGAGGAGGGGCAGTACGAACACTGAAGCTTTCTTT
few,NA,TRBV6-1,TRBJ2-7,CASSPGQRHYEQYF,TGTGCCAGCAGCCCGGGACAAAGACACTACGAGCAGTACTTC
NA,TRBD1,TRBV27,TRBJ1-1,CASSLGRRGKYAFF,TGTGCCAGCAGTTTAGGTCGCAGGGGGAAGTATGCTTTCTTT
NA,NA,TRBV7-3,TRBJ1-2,CASSLVSGGGQGYTF,TGTGCCAGCAGCTTAGTGTCCGGGGGCGGCCAGGGCTACACCTTC
NA,TRBD1,TRBV29-1,TRBJ2-7,CSVEYGQGAGEQYF,TGCAGCGTTGAATATGGGCAGGGGGCCGGCGAGCAGTACTTC
NA,NA,TRBV6-1,TRBJ2-7,CASSQGYYEQYF,TGTGCCAGCAGTCAGGGGTACTACGAGCAGTACTTC
few,TRBD2,TRBV4-1,TRBJ2-4,CASSHLSREGPEYF,TGCGCCAGCAGCCACCTGTCGAGGGAGGGCCCGGAGTACTTC
NA,TRBD1,TRBV28,TRBJ2-2,CASQTGGTGELFF,TGTGCCAGCCAGACAGGGGGCACCGGGGAGCTGTTTTTT
once,TRBD2,TRBV9,TRBJ2-7,CASSVASGSYEQYF,TGTGCCAGCAGCGTAGCTAGCGGGTCCTACGAGCAGTACTTC
NA,TRBD2,TRBV5-4,TRBJ2-3,CASSRTSGRQDTQYF,TGTGCCAGCAGCCGGACTAGCGGAAGACAAGATACGCAGTATTTT
few,NA,TRBV6-1,TRBJ1-1,CASKTTGRNTEAFF,TGTGCCAGCAAAACTACCGGCAGGAACACTGAAGCTTTCTTT
NA,NA,TRBV4-3,TRBJ2-6,CASSQAVSGISGANVLTF,TGCGCCAGCAGCCAAGCAGTTAGCGGTATCTCTGGGGCCAACGTCCTGACTTTC
once,NA,TRBV5-4,TRBJ2-5,CASSFAEETQYF,TGTGCCAGCAGCTTTGCCGAAGAGACCCAGTACTTC
few,TRBD2,TRBV29-1,TRBJ2-7,CSVEEGTSGVYEQYF,TGCAGCGTTGAAGAAGGGACTAGCGGGGTCTACGAGCAGTACTTC
NA,TRBD1,TRBV10-1,TRBJ2-3,CASSGRTGDITDTQYF,TGCGCCAGCAGTGGCCGGACAGGGGATATAACAGATACGCAGTATTTT
NA,NA,TRBV15,TRBJ2-7,CATSTSGLAYEQYF,TGTGCCACCAGCACGTCGGGACTTGCCTACGAGCAGTACTTC
NA,NA,TRBV27,TRBJ1-1,CASSFSGRNTEAFF,TGTGCCAGCAGTTTTTCAGGGAGGAACACTGAAGCTTTCTTT
many,NA,TRBV11-2,TRBJ2-2,CASSRGAGGSTGELFF,TGTGCCAGCAGCCGGGGGGCAGGGGGCAGCACCGGGGAGCTGTTTTTT
NA,NA,TRBV25-1,TRBJ1-1,CASSEGADTEAFF,TGTGCCAGCAGTGAAGGGGCCGACACTGAAGCTTTCTTT